These 5 T cell receptor beta chains originate from one sample sequenced in a study of quantifying T cell responses using KT2 cells. The wider study: cDNA was made from DNase-treated RNA using alpha and beta constant primers.

An oligo carrying a UMI was ligated to the cDNA 3' end. First-round PCR used roughly 4 cycles and beta primers RC1.1 and RC1.2 covering TRBC1 and TRBC2. One entry per CDR3 protein results from TCRdb running MiXCR on the UMI-ligation and nested PCR reads. The repertoire consists of tens of thousands of distinct CDR3 sequences, with 6% to 9.5% occurring once and the leading ten covering less than 20%. Sequencing was done on a sample of PBMCs spiked with cells of the T cell clone KT2. The source of these receptors is a human donor.

This clonotype was detected ten times or more. The chain carries TRBV29-1 and TRBJ1-4, with D tentatively TRBD1 (5 bases). This CDR3 is 15 amino acids long. The germline CDR1 and CDR2 sequences are SQVTM and ANQGSEA. With 0 bases removed from V and 3 bases from J, the gap between germline ends came to 11 bases. CDR3 coding DNA: TGCAGCGTTGAAGATCCCAGGGAGGCTAATGAAAAACTGTTTTTT. Its protein product is CSVEDPREANEKLFF.

This rearrangement joins TRBV5-1 to TRBJ2-5; D remains ambiguous. CDR1 and CDR2 (germline): SGHRS, YFSETQ. Deletions cut 4 bases from V and 3 bases from J, with 22 bases between. The CDR3 has 17 amino acids. CDR3 protein: CASSPFYSPPGEETQYF. The CDR3, as DNA: TGCGCCAGCAGCCCCTTTTATTCGCCCCCCGGTGAAGAGACCCAGTACTTC.

In this sample, this clonotype turned up many times. V is TRBV3-1 and J is TRBJ1-2; no reliable D call. The CDR3 sequence is 15 residues long. Trimming stripped 0 bases from V and 5 bases from J, with 13 bases between. Germline CDR1 and CDR2: LGHDT and YNNKEL (reference sequence). The CDR3, as DNA: TGTGCCAGCAGCCAAGATTGGACCGGGCGGTATGGCTACACCTTC. It codes for CASSQDWTGRYGYTF.

This chain connects TRBV9 to TRBJ2-2; 11 nucleotides line up with TRBD2. Looked up from germline, CDR1 is SGDLS and CDR2 is YYNGEE. This CDR3 region has 16 residues. Trimming removed 4 bases from V and 4 bases from J; junction bases left unmatched: 6. For the CDR3, the DNA is TGTGCCAGCAGCCCTACTAGCGGGGGATTCACCGGGGAGCTGTTTTTT. This sequence encodes CASSPTSGGFTGELFF.

The table lists this clonotype with many counts. This chain uses TRBV18 with TRBJ1-6, with 7 bases identical to TRBD1. The CDR3 spans 14 residues. CDR1 is KGHSH and CDR2 is LQKENI in the germline V gene. V shed 3 bases and J 5 bases; nucleotides not matched to a gene: 1. In DNA form, the CDR3 reads TGTGCCAGCTCACCCGGACAGGATAATTCACCCCTCCACTTT. It encodes CASSPGQDNSPLHF.